This T cell receptor (beta chain) originates from a study of T cells in Graves' hyperthyroidism and ophthalmopathy. The CDR3 sequence is 14 residues long. Trimming shortened V by 1 base and J by 4 bases, and 8 bases separated the two germline ends. CDR1 and CDR2 (germline): SNHLY, FYNNEI. In this sample, this clonotype turned up many times. Amplified TCR beta CDR3 regions came from RNA transcripts. In the first-round RT-PCR of the TCR CDR3, the HTBI primer set was used. TCRdb re-called the multiplex PCR reads with MiXCR, one entry per CDR3 protein. The table includes around 760,000 distinct CDR3 sequences, under 45% detected once. The source of the PBMCs was over 8.5 ml of fresh peripheral blood.

The rearrangement joins TRBV2 to TRBJ1-5; no clear D gene. Specimen: blood. The clonotype originates from a woman between 40 and 55 years old with Graves' hyperthyroidism. The CDR3 DNA sequence: TGTGCCAGCAGTGAAGAACGGTTTAATCAGCCCCAGCATTTT. Translating gives CASSEERFNQPQHF.